This paragraph covers one T cell receptor beta chain sequence. The sample comes from a study of blood T cell repertoires in COVID-19. About the research overall: The United States, Italy and Spain provided the acute and convalescent COVID-19 samples. Nucleic acid was either cDNA or gDNA, and it came from T cells, B-cell-depleted T cells, or PBMCs.

V was pared by 3 bases and J by 0 bases, with 8 bases between. The CDR3 has 14 amino acids. Looked up from germline, CDR1 is MDHEN and CDR2 is SYDVKM. In the source study's methods: Counts of nucleated cells, estimated from reference gene primer amplification, were obtained. Some clones are missing from TCRdb's copy, which holds only in-frame ones; the method was immunoSEQ multiplex PCR. D and trimming were read from the DNA, whereas the V and J calls and clone size are those reported in that table. Of fewer than 250,000 clones listed, approximately 80% were seen once; the top ten hold less than 20%.

This clonotype originated in a human donor in a cohort sampled during active COVID-19. The V call is TRBV28, the J call TRBJ1-1, with D tentatively TRBD1 (6 bases). The sequencing input was peripheral blood. This CDR3 reads CASSFGGMNTEAFF. The DNA for the CDR3 is TGTGCCAGCAGTTTTGGGGGCATGAACACTGAAGCTTTCTTT.